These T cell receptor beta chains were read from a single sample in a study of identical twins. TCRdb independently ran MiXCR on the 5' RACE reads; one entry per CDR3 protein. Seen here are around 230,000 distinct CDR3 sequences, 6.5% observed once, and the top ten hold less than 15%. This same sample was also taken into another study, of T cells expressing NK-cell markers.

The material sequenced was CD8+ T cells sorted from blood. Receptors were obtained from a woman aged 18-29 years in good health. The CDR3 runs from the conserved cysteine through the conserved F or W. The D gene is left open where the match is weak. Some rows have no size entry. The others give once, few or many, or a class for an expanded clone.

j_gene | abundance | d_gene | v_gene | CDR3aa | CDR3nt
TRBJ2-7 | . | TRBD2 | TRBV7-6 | CASSLGGGRNYEQYF | TGTGCCAGCAGCTTAGGTGGCGGGAGGAACTACGAGCAGTACTTC
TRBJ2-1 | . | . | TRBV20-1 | CSARALGTGNEQFF | TGCAGTGCTAGAGCTTTGGGGACGGGCAATGAGCAGTTCTTC
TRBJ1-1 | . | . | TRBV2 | CAVPARNTEAFF | TGTGCCGTCCCGGCACGGAACACTGAAGCTTTCTTT
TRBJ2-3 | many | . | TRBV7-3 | CASSLFPLAWNTDTQYF | TGTGCCAGCAGCTTATTCCCCCTGGCATGGAACACAGATACGCAGTATTTT
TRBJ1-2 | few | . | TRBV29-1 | CSVQFRYGYTF | TGCAGCGTACAGTTTCGCTATGGCTACACCTTC
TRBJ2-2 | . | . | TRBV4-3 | CASSQENLNTGELFF | TGCGCCAGCAGCCAAGAGAACCTAAACACCGGGGAGCTGTTTTTT
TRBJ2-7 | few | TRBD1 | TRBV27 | CASRRTGSYEQYF | TGTGCCAGCAGGCGGACAGGGTCCTACGAGCAGTACTTC
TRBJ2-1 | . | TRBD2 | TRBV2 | CASKPSGFPVEQFF | TGTGCCAGTAAACCTAGCGGGTTCCCGGTGGAGCAGTTCTTC
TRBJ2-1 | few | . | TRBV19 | CASSIPTLNEQFF | TGTGCCAGTAGTATCCCGACCCTCAATGAGCAGTTCTTC
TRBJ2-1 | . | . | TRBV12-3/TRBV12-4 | CTSTIGLYNEQFF | TGTACCAGCACGATCGGGCTTTACAATGAGCAGTTCTTC
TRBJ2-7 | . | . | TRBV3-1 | CACSQDGSATYEQYF | TGTGCCTGCAGCCAAGATGGGTCCGCAACCTACGAGCAGTACTTC
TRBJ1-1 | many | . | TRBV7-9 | CASSAGTAFF | TGTGCCAGCAGCGCGGGGACGGCTTTCTTT
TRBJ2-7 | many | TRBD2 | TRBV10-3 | CAIKTSGSLNEQYF | TGTGCCATCAAGACTAGCGGGAGTCTCAACGAGCAGTACTTC
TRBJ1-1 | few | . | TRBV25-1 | CASSEKGVRGEAFF | TGTGCCAGCAGTGAAAAGGGGGTCAGGGGTGAAGCTTTCTTT
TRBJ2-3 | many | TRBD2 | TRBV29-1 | CSVETRQRGDTQYF | TGCAGCGTTGAAACTCGACAGCGGGGAGATACGCAGTATTTT
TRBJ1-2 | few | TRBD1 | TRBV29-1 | CSVETGSGYTF | TGCAGCGTAGAGACAGGGTCCGGCTACACCTTC
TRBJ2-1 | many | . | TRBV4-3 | CASSQDGARYNEQFF | TGCGCCAGCAGCCAAGATGGGGCTAGATACAATGAGCAGTTCTTC
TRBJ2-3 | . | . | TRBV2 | CASSGPSLAVTSTDTQYF | TGTGCCAGCAGCGGTCCCTCCTTAGCGGTGACTAGCACAGATACGCAGTATTTT
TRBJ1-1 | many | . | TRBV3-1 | CASSRPGTEAFF | TGTGCCAGCAGCCGCCCGGGAACTGAAGCTTTCTTT
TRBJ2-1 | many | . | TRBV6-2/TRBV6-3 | CASSQKPSSYNEQFF | TGTGCCAGCAGCCAAAAACCAAGCTCCTACAATGAGCAGTTCTTC
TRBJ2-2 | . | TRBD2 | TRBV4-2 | CASSQDQLMAGGAAGELFF | TGTGCCAGCAGCCAAGATCAACTAATGGCGGGGGGGGCGGCCGGGGAGCTGTTTTTT
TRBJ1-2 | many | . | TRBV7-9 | CASSLGRSYGYTF | TGTGCCAGCAGCTTGGGCAGATCCTATGGCTACACCTTC
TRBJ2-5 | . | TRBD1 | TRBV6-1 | CAVQGAPQETQYF | TGTGCCGTACAGGGGGCGCCCCAAGAGACCCAGTACTTC
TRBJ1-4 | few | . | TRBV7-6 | CASSLTGTTNEKLFF | TGTGCCAGCAGCTTAACGGGGACAACTAATGAAAAACTGTTTTTT
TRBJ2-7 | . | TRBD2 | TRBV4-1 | CASSHPTSGKYEQYF | TGCGCCAGCAGCCACCCGACTAGCGGAAAATACGAGCAGTACTTC
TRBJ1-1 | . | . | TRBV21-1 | CASTTGQGAMNTEAFF | TGTGCCAGCACCACCGGACAGGGGGCGATGAACACTGAAGCTTTCTTT
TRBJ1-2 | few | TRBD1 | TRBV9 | CASSPHGTGKDYTF | TGTGCCAGCAGCCCCCATGGGACAGGGAAAGACTACACCTTC
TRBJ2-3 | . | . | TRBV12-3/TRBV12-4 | CASRTGNTQYF | TGTGCCAGCAGAACCGGGAATACGCAGTATTTT
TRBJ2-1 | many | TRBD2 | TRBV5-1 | CASSLDLAGGPHEQFF | TGCGCCAGCAGCTTGGATCTAGCGGGAGGACCCCACGAGCAGTTCTTC